In its sample, the clone carrying this TCR beta chain was seen a few times. These data originate in a study of T-cell memory formation after mild COVID-19. TCRdb called the 5' RACE reads again in MiXCR, with one record for every CDR3 protein. The sample lists around 300,000 distinct CDR3 sequences, 8% to 9% seen once, with roughly 23% in the top ten. The origin of this receptor is a man between 18 and 35 years old who had mild COVID-19 (a few samples of this study predate the infection). Cell type and time point are not known. The sample consisted of PBMCs or a T cell subset sorted from them (not recorded which).

The DNA for the CDR3 is TGTGCCAGCAGGTCGGACGGCCTGGTGGAGTATGGCTACACCTTC. The encoded protein is CASRSDGLVEYGYTF. This sequence joins TRBV12-3 or TRBV12-4 and TRBJ1-2; D is unclear. V was shortened by 6 bases and J by 5 bases, with 19 bases between the two germline ends. The CDR3 is made up of 15 amino acids.